This T cell receptor (beta chain) was captured in a study of blood T cells in healthy people across ages. Study conclusions and caveats: Age showed a roughly linear inverse relationship with TCR beta diversity per million T cells. It was held that the diversity estimates obtained from one million T cells were underestimates.

Germline assignment: CDR1 SGHTA and CDR2 FQGNSA. V was shortened by 2 bases and J by 0 bases, with 14 bases between the two germline ends. The CDR3 contains 16 residues. A second about 7 to 11 cycle PCR used barcoded and J-beta primers. TCRdb re-called the 5' RACE reads through MiXCR, storing one row per CDR3 protein. Of some 550,000 distinct CDR3 sequences listed, less than 60% are singletons. Every donor gave 8 to 10 milliliters of peripheral blood. Total RNA was extracted at no less than 5.5 micrograms per sample. Worth noting for this clonotype: The target antigen is unknown.

This chain joins TRBV7-2 and TRBJ2-7; perhaps D is TRBD1 or TRBD2 (5 bases each). This sequence was found in a man older than 75 in good health. The sequenced material came from blood. Here the CDR3 DNA reads TGTGCCAGCAGCTTATTTGGGACCTATCGCTCCTACGAGCAGTACTTC. Encoded protein: CASSLFGTYRSYEQYF.